The 16 T cell receptor beta chains below come from one sample, sequenced in a study of blood T cell repertoires in COVID-19. Repertoires were generated with immunoSEQ multiplex PCR, while TCRdb's copy carries only in-frame clones and drops some. The sample holds about 64,000 clones; 88% are singletons and the top ten take approximately 40%. Source material: peripheral blood. The source is an older woman with COVID-19, enrolled during active disease.

V usage is TRBV30 and J usage is TRBJ1-6, with a weak D call TRBD1 (5 bases). Between the trimmed V and J ends, which lost 2 bases and 15 bases, there was a span of 17 bases. The germline V gene encodes CDR1 GTSNPN and CDR2 SVGIG (reference sequence). The CDR3 runs 13 residues. The CDR3 region is CAWSPSGGVGLHF. The CDR3 DNA follows: TGTGCCTGGAGTCCATCGGGGGGAGTAGGCCTCCACTTT.

The chain joins TRBV6-2 or TRBV6-3 to TRBJ2-2; D is ambiguous. The germline CDR1 and CDR2 sequences are MNHEY and SVGEGT. The CDR3 has 14 residues. V gave up 6 bases and J gave up 3 bases, with 11 bases separating them. The CDR3: CASSPPRYTGELFF. CDR3 DNA: TGTGCCAGCAGCCCCCCGAGGTACACCGGGGAGCTGTTTTTT.

The V and J genes are TRBV6-1 and TRBJ2-7, with 9 bases aligning to TRBD1. This CDR3 region has 15 residues. Germline loops: CDR1 MNHNS, CDR2 SASEGT. The ends lost 2 bases at V and 2 bases at J; junction bases unmatched: 4. The chain's CDR3 is CASSEPGQGTYEQYF. CDR3 in DNA: TGTGCCAGCAGTGAACCGGGACAGGGCACCTACGAGCAGTACTTC.

The chain has TRBV11-2 and TRBJ2-1; 8 bases align to TRBD2. Germline CDR1 reads SGHAT; CDR2 reads FQNNGV. The trim removed 1 base at V and 8 bases at J, leaving 10 bases unmatched. The CDR3 length is 16 residues. CDR3 protein: CASSLGTSPVWDEQFF. The CDR3 DNA reads TGTGCCAGCAGCTTAGGGACTAGCCCGGTATGGGATGAGCAGTTCTTC.

The J gene is TRBJ1-4, the V gene TRBV18; D perhaps matches TRBD1 (5 bases). Deletions cut 6 bases from V and 2 bases from J, with 13 bases between. The germline V gene encodes CDR1 KGHSH and CDR2 LQKENI. The CDR3 covers 15 residues. In DNA, the CDR3 is TGTGCCAGCTCCCATTCGGAGGGGACTAATGAAAAACTGTTTTTT. Encoded protein: CASSHSEGTNEKLFF.

The CDR3 sequence: CAISDGYSGNTIYF. The CDR3 nucleotides read TGTGCCATCAGTGACGGGTACTCTGGAAACACCATATATTTT. The chain employs TRBV10-3 and TRBJ1-3; D is uncertain. V lost 3 bases and J lost 0, with 6 bases in between. This CDR3 region has 14 residues. Germline V lookup: CDR1 ENHRY, CDR2 SYGVKD.

The chain combines TRBV28 with TRBJ1-5, with unresolved D. Germline CDR1 MDHEN, CDR2 SYDVKM. There are 13 residues in the CDR3. The V end lost 3 bases, the J end lost 7 bases, and 10 bases lay between the germline ends. The CDR3 DNA sequence: TGTGCCAGCAGTTTTGGAGGCGAACAGCCCCAGCATTTT. Its protein product is CASSFGGEQPQHF.

This chain connects TRBV6-5 to TRBJ2-2; D ambiguous. The CDR3 is 15 residues long. Germline assignment: CDR1 MNHEY and CDR2 SVGAGI. Trimming cost V 5 bases and J 0 bases, with 10 bases left between them. The CDR3 nucleotides are TGTGCCAGCAGTCCTTGGGCCTCGAACACCGGGGAGCTGTTTTTT. Residues: CASSPWASNTGELFF.

In DNA, the CDR3 is TGCGCCAGCAGCCAAGCGGTGGGCCCGGGAGATTCACCCCTCCACTTT. Translation gives CASSQAVGPGDSPLHF. The chain carries TRBV4-3 and TRBJ1-6; D is unresolved. The CDR3 has 16 residues. Trimming removed 1 base at V and 8 bases at J, with 15 bases between. Per germline, CDR1 LGHNA and CDR2 YSLEER.

The J gene is TRBJ1-6, the V gene TRBV15; TRBD1 matches 7 bases. The V gene's germline CDR1 is LNHNV and CDR2 YYDKDF (reference sequence). The CDR3 consists of 15 residues. V dropped 3 bases and J dropped 7; count of bases not matched to a gene: 6. DNA of the CDR3: TGTGCCACCAGCAGGACAGGGTGGCAGAATTCACCCCTCCACTTT. Protein product: CATSRTGWQNSPLHF.

The chain uses TRBV4-1 and TRBJ1-3; D gene unclear. Germline V gives CDR1 MGHRA, CDR2 YSYEKL. The V gene lost 4 bases and the J gene lost 4 bases, with 11 bases spanning the gap. The CDR3 contains 14 residues. CDR3 residues: CASSPTSLGNTIYF. CDR3 bases: TGCGCCAGCAGCCCGACATCTTTGGGAAACACCATATATTTT.

The CDR3 bases are TGTGCCACCTCGGGAGGGTTCTACAATGAGCAGTTCTTC. This gives the protein CATSGGFYNEQFF. The chain recombines TRBV4-2 with TRBJ2-1, with 8 bases lining up with TRBD2. Germline loops: CDR1 LGHNA, CDR2 YNFKEQ. This CDR3 has 13 residues. Germline trimming cut 10 bases from V and 3 bases from J; bases unmatched to any gene: 5.

The chain has TRBV4-3 and TRBJ2-2; 7 positions agree with TRBD2. With 0 bases clipped from V and 4 bases from J, the junction kept 8 bases outside the gene matches. The germline V gene encodes CDR1 LGHNA and CDR2 YSLEER. The CDR3 length is 17 residues. The CDR3 sequence is CASSQDRTSEGTGELFF. CDR3 DNA sequence: TGCGCCAGCAGCCAAGATAGAACTAGCGAAGGCACCGGGGAGCTGTTTTTT.

This rearrangement joins TRBV4-1 to TRBJ2-3, with D possibly being TRBD1 (7 bases). This CDR3 contains 14 residues. The V end lost 4 bases, the J end lost 5 bases, and 13 bases lay between the germline ends. Germline V gene sequence: CDR1 MGHRA, CDR2 YSYEKL. The CDR3 region has the DNA TGCGCCAGCAGCCCCGCAGGGGGGCAAGATACGCAGTATTTT. Its translation: CASSPAGGQDTQYF.

The chain has TRBV23-1 and TRBJ2-7; 7 bases line up with TRBD1. TRBV23-1 is designated an ORF whose function remains uncertain. The CDR3 runs 17 residues. V was clipped by 2 bases and J by 3 bases; unmatched bases: 13. CDR3 residues: CASSQPHPNRGNYEQYF. The DNA of the CDR3 is TGCGCCAGCAGTCAACCTCATCCTAACAGGGGAAACTACGAGCAGTACTTC.

CDR3 nucleotides: TGTGCCAGCAGTTACTCAACGACAGGGACTGGTGAAAAACTGTTTTTT. Translated: CASSYSTTGTGEKLFF. The V and J genes are TRBV6-5 and TRBJ1-4; 7 bases map to TRBD1. The CDR3 runs to 16 residues. V gave up 0 bases and J gave up 7 bases; unmatched junction bases: 8. The V gene's germline CDR1 is MNHEY and CDR2 SVGAGI.